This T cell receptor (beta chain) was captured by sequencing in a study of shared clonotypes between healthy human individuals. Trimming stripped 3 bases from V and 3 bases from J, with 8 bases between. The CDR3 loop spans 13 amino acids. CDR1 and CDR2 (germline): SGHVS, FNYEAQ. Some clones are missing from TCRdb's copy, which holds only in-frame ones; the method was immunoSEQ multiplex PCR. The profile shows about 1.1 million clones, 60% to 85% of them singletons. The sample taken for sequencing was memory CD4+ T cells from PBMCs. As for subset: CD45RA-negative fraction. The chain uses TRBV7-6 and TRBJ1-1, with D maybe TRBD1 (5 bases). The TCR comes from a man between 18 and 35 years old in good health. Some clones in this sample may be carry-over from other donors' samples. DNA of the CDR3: TGTGCCAGCAGCTTTAGGGGTTACACTGAAGCTTTCTTT. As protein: CASSFRGYTEAFF.